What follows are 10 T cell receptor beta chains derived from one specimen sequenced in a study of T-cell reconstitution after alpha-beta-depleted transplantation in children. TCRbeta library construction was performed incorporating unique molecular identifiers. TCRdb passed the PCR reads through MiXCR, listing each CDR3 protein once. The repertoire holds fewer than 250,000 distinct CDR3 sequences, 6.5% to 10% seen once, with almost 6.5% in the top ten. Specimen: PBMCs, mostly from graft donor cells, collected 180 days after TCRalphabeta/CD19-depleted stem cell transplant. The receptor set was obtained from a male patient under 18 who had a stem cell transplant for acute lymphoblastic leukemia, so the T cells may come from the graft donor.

CDR3 bases: TGTGCCAGCAGCTTACCACCCCTTTACGAGCAGTACTTC. This gives the protein CASSLPPLYEQYF. The gene calls are TRBV7-2 and TRBJ2-7; D gene uncertain. V lost 2 bases to trimming and J lost 4 bases, with 9 bases between them. CDR3 length: 13 residues. Germline CDR1 SGHTA, CDR2 FQGNSA.

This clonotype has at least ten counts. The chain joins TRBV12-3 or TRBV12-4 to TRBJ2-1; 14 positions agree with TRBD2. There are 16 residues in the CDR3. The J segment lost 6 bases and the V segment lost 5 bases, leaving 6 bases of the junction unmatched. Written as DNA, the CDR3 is TGTGCCAGCAGTCCGGGACTAGCGGGAGCTGGCAATGAGCAGTTCTTC. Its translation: CASSPGLAGAGNEQFF.

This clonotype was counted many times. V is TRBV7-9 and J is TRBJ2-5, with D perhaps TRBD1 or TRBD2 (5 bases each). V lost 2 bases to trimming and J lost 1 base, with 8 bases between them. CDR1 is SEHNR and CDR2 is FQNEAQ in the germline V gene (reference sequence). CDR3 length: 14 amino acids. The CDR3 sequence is CASSLWDLQETQYF. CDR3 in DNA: TGTGCCAGCAGCTTATGGGACCTCCAAGAGACCCAGTACTTC.

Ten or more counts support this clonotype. The CDR3 nucleotides are TGCAGTGCTAGAGAGGGAGGGGGATTCTACAATGAGCAGTTCTTC. It specifies CSAREGGGFYNEQFF. J is TRBJ2-1 and V is TRBV20-1; a possible D gene is TRBD2 (7 bases). Trimming took off 0 bases at V and 3 bases at J, with 12 bases between the two ends. The CDR3 covers 15 residues. Germline V gives CDR1 DFQATT, CDR2 SNEGSKA (reference sequence).

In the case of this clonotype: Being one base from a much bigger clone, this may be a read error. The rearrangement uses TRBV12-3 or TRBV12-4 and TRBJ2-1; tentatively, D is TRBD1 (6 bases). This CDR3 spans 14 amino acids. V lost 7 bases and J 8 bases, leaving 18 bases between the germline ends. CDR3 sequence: CASTLTVRGYEQFF. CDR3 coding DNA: TGTGCCAGCACACTCACTGTCAGGGGATATGAGCAGTTCTTC.

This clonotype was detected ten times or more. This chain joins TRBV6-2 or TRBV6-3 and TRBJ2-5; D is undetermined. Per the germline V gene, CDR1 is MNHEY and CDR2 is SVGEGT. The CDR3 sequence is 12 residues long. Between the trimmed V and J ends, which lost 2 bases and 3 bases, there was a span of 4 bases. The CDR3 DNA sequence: TGTGCCAGCAGTTACCCGGAAGAGACCCAGTACTTC. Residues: CASSYPEETQYF.

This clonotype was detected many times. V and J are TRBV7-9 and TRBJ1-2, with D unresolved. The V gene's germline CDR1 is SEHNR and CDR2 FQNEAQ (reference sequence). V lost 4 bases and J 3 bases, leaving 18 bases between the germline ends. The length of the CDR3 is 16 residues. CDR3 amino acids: CASSSLEMDGDYGYTF. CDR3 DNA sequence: TGTGCCAGCAGCTCCCTGGAAATGGACGGCGACTATGGCTACACCTTC.

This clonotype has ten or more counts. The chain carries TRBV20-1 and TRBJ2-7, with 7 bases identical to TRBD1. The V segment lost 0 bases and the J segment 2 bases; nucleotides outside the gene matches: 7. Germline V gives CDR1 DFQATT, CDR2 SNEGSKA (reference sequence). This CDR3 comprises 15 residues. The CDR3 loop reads CSAREQGKEPYEQYF. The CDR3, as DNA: TGCAGTGCTAGAGAACAGGGGAAAGAGCCCTACGAGCAGTACTTC.

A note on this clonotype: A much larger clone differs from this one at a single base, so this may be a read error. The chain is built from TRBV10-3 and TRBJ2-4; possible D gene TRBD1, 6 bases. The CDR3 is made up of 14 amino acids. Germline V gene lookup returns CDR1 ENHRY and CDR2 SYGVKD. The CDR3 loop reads CAISETGRENMQYF. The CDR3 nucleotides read TGTGCCATCAGTGAAACAGGGCGCGAAAACATGCAGTACTTC.

CDR3 sequence reads: CASRGAGFSSTDTQYF. The CDR3 region has the DNA TGCGCCAGTCGAGGAGCGGGGTTCTCCAGCACAGATACGCAGTATTTT. The chain employs TRBV23-1 and TRBJ2-3, with TRBD2 matching over 7 bases. TRBV23-1 is an open reading frame, and its role is uncertain. The V gene end was trimmed by 9 bases and the J gene end by 0 bases; junction bases not matched to a gene: 12. The CDR3 consists of 16 residues.